These T cell receptor beta chains were read from a single sample in a study of T-cell reconstitution after alpha-beta-depleted transplantation in children. TCRdb independently ran MiXCR on the PCR reads; one entry per CDR3 protein. Among a few hundred thousand distinct CDR3 sequences, around 13% were seen once, and the ten largest hold 2% to 2.5%. This specimen consisted of PBMCs, mostly from graft donor cells, obtained 360 days after TCRalphabeta/CD19-depleted stem cell transplant. These TCRs come from a male patient under 18 who had a stem cell transplant for acute myeloid leukemia, so the T cells may come from the graft donor. Each CDR3 is given with its conserved first and last residue.

CDR3: CASSLGSMASTQETQYF
V: TRBV5-1
length: 17

CDR3: CSACGGTMDIQYF
V: TRBV29-1
length: 13

CDR3: CASSPGTGKRVNEQFF
V: TRBV14
length: 16

CDR3: CASSQEVALTGELFF
V: TRBV4-1
length: 15

CDR3: CASSLAQTGQETQYF
V: TRBV7-9
length: 15

CDR3: CASSLAYQGAYGYTF
V: TRBV12-3/TRBV12-4
length: 15

CDR3: CASSEGWTEAFF
V: TRBV2
length: 12

CDR3: CASSPLRGLHEQYF
V: TRBV27
length: 14

CDR3: CASSTMGLAGGSIEQFF
V: TRBV7-9
length: 17

CDR3: CASSVGGSGSSYEQYF
V: TRBV9
length: 16

CDR3: CASSQDFGDQETQYF
V: TRBV4-3
length: 15

CDR3: CASSAPGQGVETEAFF
V: TRBV28
length: 16

CDR3: CASSPATSGTLVQPQHF
V: TRBV18
length: 17

CDR3: CASSPHTVNTEAFF
V: TRBV27
length: 14

CDR3: CASSFLPGLATGTQYF
V: TRBV5-6
length: 16

CDR3: CASIPSGQTQYF
V: TRBV21-1
length: 12

CDR3: CSAASGRTETQYF
V: TRBV20-1
length: 13

CDR3: CSARDLGVRLAGDPSSYNEQFF
V: TRBV20-1
length: 22

CDR3: CASSVDKGGLAIGEQFF
V: TRBV9
length: 17

CDR3: CASSSIPGQPQHF
V: TRBV7-2
length: 13

CDR3: CSARDMDTGGWETQYF
V: TRBV20-1
length: 16

CDR3: CSAWTGSNTGELFF
V: TRBV29-1
length: 14

CDR3: CATSRGRLRPLYEQYF
V: TRBV15
length: 16

CDR3: CASSQEDSEAFF
V: TRBV3-1
length: 12

CDR3: CASSLGGDNQPQHF
V: TRBV12-3/TRBV12-4
length: 14

CDR3: CASSGTTVHTEAFF
V: TRBV5-1
length: 14

CDR3: CASSPGTPQGYNSPLHF
V: TRBV5-1
length: 17

CDR3: CSASAVENTIYF
V: TRBV20-1
length: 12

CDR3: CASGLYGDRRNEQFF
V: TRBV12-5
length: 15

CDR3: CSAEGVSGIYEQYF
V: TRBV20-1
length: 14

CDR3: CASSLRSSGSTRQFF
V: TRBV7-2
length: 15

CDR3: CASSYRGGGRTDTQYF
V: TRBV6-5
length: 16

CDR3: CAWSPGFYYEQYF
V: TRBV30
length: 13

CDR3: CASSLPTETQYF
V: TRBV7-9
length: 12

CDR3: CASSPQALAGMTYEQYF
V: TRBV7-9
length: 17

CDR3: CSANPTLAGALEEQYF
V: TRBV20-1
length: 16

CDR3: CASSTGLITDTQYF
V: TRBV19
length: 14

CDR3: CAWSVPSIDNAYEQYF
V: TRBV30
length: 16

CDR3: CASSPYSGQGVQETQYF
V: TRBV7-6
length: 17

CDR3: CSVEDYEAGNGYTF
V: TRBV29-1
length: 14

CDR3: CASSRTGRSGNQPQHF
V: TRBV2
length: 16